These 20 T cell receptor beta chains originate from one sample sequenced in a study of blood T cell repertoires in COVID-19. The data were produced by immunoSEQ multiplex PCR, yet TCRdb's version contains in-frame clones alone and is incomplete. The sample records around 230,000 clones, 81% being singletons. The sequencing input was peripheral blood. All receptors come from a woman of 80 years or more with acute or convalescent COVID-19.

The chain employs TRBV10-1 and TRBJ2-7; 7 nucleotides agree with TRBD1. The CDR3 runs 16 residues. J lost 5 bases, V lost 5 bases, and 15 bases had no gene match. Per the germline V gene, CDR1 is WNHNN and CDR2 is SYGVQD (reference sequence). The DNA of the CDR3 is TGCGCCAGCAGTATAGTACAGGGGCCATCATCCCACGAGCAGTACTTC. Residues: CASSIVQGPSSHEQYF.

The chain links TRBV7-2 to TRBJ2-7, with 7 bases matching TRBD2. Germline CDR1 is SGHTA and CDR2 is FQGNSA. There are 15 residues in the CDR3. Unmatched junction bases numbered 9, after V lost 5 bases and J lost 2 bases. CDR3 residues: CASSPVSGAPYEQYF. The CDR3, as DNA: TGTGCCAGCAGCCCAGTAAGCGGGGCCCCCTACGAGCAGTACTTC.

The rearrangement uses TRBV11-2 and TRBJ1-2; 9 bases are a match to TRBD1. This CDR3 contains 16 residues. The V and J ends lost 6 bases and 4 bases, in that order; junction bases with no gene match: 12. The germline V gene encodes CDR1 SGHAT and CDR2 FQNNGV. CDR3 nucleotides: TGTGCCAGCAGTCATTACAGGGGGCGAACGGGCTATGGCTACACCTTC. Its translation: CASSHYRGRTGYGYTF.

This chain uses TRBV5-1 with TRBJ1-1; D possibly corresponds to TRBD1 (6 bases). Trimming shortened V by 4 bases and J by 7 bases, and 17 bases separated the two germline ends. The CDR3 has 14 amino acids. Per germline, CDR1 SGHRS and CDR2 YFSETQ. The CDR3 loop reads CASSALQGFGEAFF. The DNA of the CDR3 is TGCGCCAGCAGCGCCCTACAGGGATTCGGTGAAGCTTTCTTT.

The chain carries TRBV6-5 and TRBJ2-1; no definite D call. V lost 6 bases to trimming and J lost 7 bases, with 10 bases between them. The CDR3 runs 12 residues. Germline V gene lookup returns CDR1 MNHEY and CDR2 SVGAGI. The CDR3, as DNA: TGTGCCAGCAGGTCGCGGCATAATGAGCAGTTCTTC. This codes for CASRSRHNEQFF.

The V and J genes are TRBV5-1 and TRBJ1-6; 7 positions agree with TRBD1. Per the germline V gene, CDR1 is SGHRS and CDR2 is YFSETQ. Germline trimming cut 5 bases from V and 8 bases from J; bases unmatched to any gene: 7. This CDR3 has 14 amino acids. The CDR3 is CASRYPTGHSPLHF. CDR3 DNA: TGCGCCAGCAGGTATCCGACAGGGCATTCACCCCTCCACTTT.

V is TRBV7-3 and J is TRBJ2-5; D is perhaps TRBD2 (6 bases). Looked up from germline, CDR1 is SGHTA and CDR2 is FQGTGA. Between the trimmed V and J ends, which lost 4 bases and 2 bases, there was a span of 8 bases. The CDR3 has 13 residues. The CDR3 region is CASSSGLQETQYF. The CDR3 DNA sequence: TGTGCCAGCAGCTCGGGACTTCAAGAGACCCAGTACTTC.

This clone has more than one count but fewer than ten. The rearrangement links TRBV7-2 to TRBJ1-6; no clear D. The CDR3 consists of 14 residues. Germline V gene data show CDR1 as SGHTA and CDR2 as FQGNSA. V lost 8 bases and J lost 0, with 8 bases in between. CDR3 in DNA: TGTGCCAGCGCCATCAGCTCCTATAATTCACCCCTCCACTTT. It codes for CASAISSYNSPLHF.

J is TRBJ2-7 and V is TRBV6-1, with a tentative D call TRBD2 (6 bases). The V end was cut by 4 bases, the J end by 2 bases, with 18 bases between. Per the germline V gene, CDR1 is MNHNS and CDR2 is SASEGT. CDR3 length: 16 amino acids. This CDR3 is CASSVRGAGSTYEQYF. CDR3 in DNA: TGTGCCAGCAGTGTGAGAGGGGCCGGGAGTACCTACGAGCAGTACTTC.

This clone was detected a few times. The chain has TRBV7-3 and TRBJ1-1; 7 bases are a match to TRBD1. Trimming removed 0 bases from V and 0 bases from J; junction bases left unmatched: 7. The CDR3 loop spans 17 amino acids. Germline V lookup: CDR1 SGHTA, CDR2 FQGTGA. This CDR3 is CASSLTSGQAMNTEAFF. The CDR3 DNA reads TGTGCCAGCAGCTTAACGTCTGGACAGGCTATGAACACTGAAGCTTTCTTT. Based on the CDR3 plus reference TRBV7-3 and TRBJ1-1, the full variable domain is GAGVSQTPSNKVTEKGKYVELRCDPISGHTALYWYRQSLGQGPEFLIYFQGTGAADDSGLPNDRFFAVRPEGSVSTLKIQRTERGDSAVYLCASSLTSGQAMNTEAFFGQGTRLTVV.

V is TRBV18 and J is TRBJ1-3; 7 bases align to TRBD1. V lost 2 bases and J lost 0; bases outside the gene matches: 4. The CDR3 contains 16 residues. CDR1 KGHSH and CDR2 LQKENI come from the germline V gene. For the CDR3, the DNA is TGTGCCAGCTCACCATCGGGACAGAACTCTGGAAACACCATATATTTT. This translates into CASSPSGQNSGNTIYF.

The chain recombines TRBV3-1 (or the pseudogene TRBV3-2) with TRBJ1-6, with a weak D call TRBD1 (6 bases). The CDR3 has 16 amino acids. V was pared by 0 bases and J by 10 bases, with 16 bases between. Germline-derived CDR1 and CDR2 are LGHDT and YNNKEL (reference sequence). CDR3 region: CASSQDTRTGLSPLHF. The DNA of the CDR3 is TGTGCCAGCAGCCAAGATACTCGAACAGGGTTATCACCCCTCCACTTT.

V gene TRBV7-9 combines with J gene TRBJ2-2; D unresolved. V was pared by 5 bases and J by 1 base, with 8 bases between. Germline CDR1 is SEHNR and CDR2 is FQNEAQ (reference sequence). CDR3 length: 14 amino acids. The DNA for the CDR3 is TGTGCCAGCAGCCTCTCCGGGAACACCGGGGAGCTGTTTTTT. This codes for CASSLSGNTGELFF.

Many counts were recorded for this clone. The germline gene is not matched at one end of the junction; a read error may be the cause. The V call is TRBV29-1, the J call TRBJ1-1; D is perhaps TRBD1 (5 bases). The CDR3 is 15 residues long. CDR1 SQVTM and CDR2 ANQGSEA come from the germline V gene. CDR3 sequence (DNA): TGCAGCGTCCCCCTGACAGTTGGTTTGAAGACTGAAGCTTTCTTT. It translates to CSVPLTVGLKTEAFF.

This rearrangement joins TRBV7-9 to TRBJ2-7; 9 bases line up with TRBD1. The CDR3 sequence is 16 residues long. With 6 bases clipped from V and 2 bases from J, the junction kept 11 bases outside the gene matches. The germline V gene has CDR1 SEHNR and CDR2 FQNEAQ (reference sequence). CDR3 loop: CASSYPSGTGTYEQYF. In DNA form, the CDR3 reads TGTGCCAGCAGTTATCCATCCGGGACAGGGACCTACGAGCAGTACTTC.

The chain links TRBV18 to TRBJ2-2; 7 bases are shared with TRBD1. Germline V gene lookup returns CDR1 KGHSH and CDR2 LQKENI. J gave up 5 bases and V 4 bases, and 4 bases lay outside the gene matches. The CDR3 length is 14 residues. The CDR3 DNA reads TGTGCCAGCTCACGTCAGGGGGAAACCGGGGAGCTGTTTTTT. It translates to CASSRQGETGELFF.

The J gene is TRBJ1-1, the V gene TRBV19; D remains unclear. Trimming shortened V by 5 bases and J by 11 bases, and 24 bases separated the two germline ends. The length of the CDR3 is 15 residues. The germline CDR1 and CDR2 sequences are LNHDA and SQIVND (reference sequence). CDR3 bases: TGTGCCAGTAGTGTTATCTCCGGGGTTGAAGGAGGGGCTTTCTTT. Amino acids: CASSVISGVEGGAFF.

J is TRBJ1-1 and V is TRBV7-9, with D unresolved. V lost 4 bases to trimming and J lost 0 bases, with 15 bases between them. The CDR3 extends over 16 amino acids. Germline CDR1 and CDR2: SEHNR and FQNEAQ (reference sequence). In DNA, the CDR3 is TGTGCCAGCAGCTACGGGAGGGCCGTCTTGAACACTGAAGCTTTCTTT. Its protein product is CASSYGRAVLNTEAFF.

The chain uses TRBV29-1 and TRBJ1-2; 7 nucleotides align to TRBD1. The germline CDR1 and CDR2 sequences are SQVTM and ANQGSEA. V lost 1 base to trimming and J lost 14 bases; unmatched junction nucleotides: 13. This CDR3 is 13 amino acids long. In nucleotides, the CDR3 is TGCAGCGTTGAAGGGGGGAGACAGGGTGGTTCAACCTTC. It is translated as CSVEGGRQGGSTF.

The chain carries TRBV7-9 and TRBJ2-3, with 11 bases lining up with TRBD2. V shed 3 bases and J 7 bases; nucleotides not matched to a gene: 6. Germline CDR1 SEHNR, CDR2 FQNEAQ (reference sequence). This CDR3 contains 15 residues. The CDR3 here is CASSLTSGTAHTQYF. CDR3 in DNA: TGTGCCAGCAGCTTGACTAGCGGGACCGCCCATACGCAGTATTTT. Full variable domain (missing parts from reference TRBV7-9 and TRBJ2-3): DTGVSQNPRHKITKRGQNVTFRCDPISEHNRLYWYRQTLGQGPEFLTYFQNEAQLEKSRLLSDRFSAERPKGSFSTLEIQRTEQGDSAMYLCASSLTSGTAHTQYFGPGTRLTVL.